The clone carrying this TCR beta chain has only one observation. The J segment lost 0 bases and the V segment lost 10 bases, leaving 12 bases of the junction unmatched. This CDR3 is 16 amino acids long. The entry originates in a study of blood T cell repertoires in COVID-19. In the study overall: Researchers got acute and convalescent COVID-19 samples from the United States, Italy and Spain. In each case, the material was cDNA or gDNA derived from T cells, B-cell-depleted T cells, or PBMCs.

Study processing details: Estimated nucleated cell counts came from reference gene primer amplification. Sequencing was performed with immunoSEQ multiplex PCR; in TCRdb, only in-frame clones are kept and a portion is missing. From that table come the V and J calls and clone size; the DNA was used to work out D and trimming. The sample shows around 81,000 clones, just under 85% of them seen only once. Sequenced material: peripheral blood. The receptor comes from a man aged 45-60 years with acute or convalescent COVID-19. V and J are TRBV5-3 and TRBJ2-2; the match to TRBD1 covers 7 bases. TRBV5-3 qualifies as an ORF whose function is uncertain. Here the CDR3 DNA reads TGTGCCCAGAACAAACCGGGACAGCCGAACACCGGGGAGCTGTTTTTT. It codes for CAQNKPGQPNTGELFF.